This T cell receptor (beta chain) appears in the sequencing data of a study of PD-L1 blockade in urothelial cancer. The length of the CDR3 is 14 residues. Time point in this sample: pretreatment peripheral blood. Here immunoSEQ multiplex PCR was the method, and the copy in TCRdb shows in-frame clones only, minus some. The sample consists of 50,000 to 55,000 clones, roughly 75% of them appearing once. The sequence came from a man between 65 and 79 years old with urothelial cancer. Sample: PBMCs, taken around atezolizumab (anti-PD-L1) treatment. The rearrangement links TRBV21-1 to TRBJ2-1; whether TRBD2, the table's D call, matches the DNA was not checked. TRBV21-1 is noted as a pseudogene. The CDR3, as DNA: TGTGCCAGCGGAGATGGGGAGAAGGTCTATGAGCAGTTCTTC. Encoded protein: CASGDGEKVYEQFF.